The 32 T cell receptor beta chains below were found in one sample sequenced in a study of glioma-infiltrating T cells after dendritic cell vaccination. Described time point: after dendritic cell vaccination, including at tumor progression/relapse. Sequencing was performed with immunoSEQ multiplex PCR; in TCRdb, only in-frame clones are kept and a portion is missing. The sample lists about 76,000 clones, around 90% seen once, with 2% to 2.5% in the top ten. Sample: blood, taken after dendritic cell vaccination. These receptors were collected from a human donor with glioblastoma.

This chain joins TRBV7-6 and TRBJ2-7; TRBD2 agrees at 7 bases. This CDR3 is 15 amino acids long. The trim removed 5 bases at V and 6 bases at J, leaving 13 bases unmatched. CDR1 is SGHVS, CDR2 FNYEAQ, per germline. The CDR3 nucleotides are TGTGCCAGCAGCCGCGGGCGGCTAGCGGTGACCGAGCAGTACTTC. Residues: CASSRGRLAVTEQYF. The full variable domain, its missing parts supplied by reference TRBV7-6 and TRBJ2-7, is GAGVSQSPRYKVTKRGQDVALRCDPISGHVSLYWYRQALGQGPEFLTYFNYEAQQDKSGLPNDRFSAERPEGSISTLTIQRTEQRDSAMYRCASSRGRLAVTEQYFGPGTRLTVT.

The CDR3: CASSDRSRQGAVEQYF. The CDR3 DNA follows: TGTGCCAGCAGTGACCGGTCCCGACAGGGGGCCGTCGAGCAGTACTTC. V and J are TRBV6-1 and TRBJ2-7, with 10 bases aligning to TRBD1. This CDR3 has 16 residues. V shed 3 bases, J shed 6 bases, and the junction held 11 bases outside the gene matches. Per germline, CDR1 MNHNS and CDR2 SASEGT.

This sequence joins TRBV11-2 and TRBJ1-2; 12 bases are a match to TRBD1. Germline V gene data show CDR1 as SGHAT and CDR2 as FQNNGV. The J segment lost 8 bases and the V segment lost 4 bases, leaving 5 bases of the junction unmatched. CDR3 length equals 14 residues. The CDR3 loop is CASSSGTGGYGYTF. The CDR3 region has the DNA TGTGCCAGCAGCTCTGGGACAGGGGGCTACGGCTACACCTTC.

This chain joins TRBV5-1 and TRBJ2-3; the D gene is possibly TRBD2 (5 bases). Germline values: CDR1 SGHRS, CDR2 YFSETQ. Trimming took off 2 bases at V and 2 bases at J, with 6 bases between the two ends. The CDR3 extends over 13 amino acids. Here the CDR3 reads CASSFGNTDTQYF. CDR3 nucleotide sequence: TGCGCCAGCAGCTTCGGGAACACAGATACGCAGTATTTT.

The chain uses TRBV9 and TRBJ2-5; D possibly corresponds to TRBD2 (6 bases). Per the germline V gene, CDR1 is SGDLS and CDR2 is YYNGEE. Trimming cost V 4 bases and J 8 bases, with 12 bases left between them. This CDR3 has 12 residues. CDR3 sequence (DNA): TGTGCCAGCAGCCCCCGCGGGGATACCCAGTACTTC. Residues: CASSPRGDTQYF.

CDR3 coding DNA: TGTGCCTGGAGCGGAGGGGCGGGACGTGGCGATACGCAGTATTTT. Translation gives CAWSGGAGRGDTQYF. J is TRBJ2-3 and V is TRBV30; D may be TRBD2 (6 bases). The CDR3 has 15 amino acids. Germline V gene sequence: CDR1 GTSNPN, CDR2 SVGIG (reference sequence). V gave up 3 bases and J gave up 6 bases, with 19 bases separating them.

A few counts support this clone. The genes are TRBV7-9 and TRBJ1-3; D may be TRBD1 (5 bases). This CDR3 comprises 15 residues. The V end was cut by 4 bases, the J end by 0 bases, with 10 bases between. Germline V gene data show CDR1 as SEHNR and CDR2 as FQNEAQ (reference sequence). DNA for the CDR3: TGTGCCAGCAGCTCGACAGCCCTCTCTGGAAACACCATATATTTT. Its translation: CASSSTALSGNTIYF.

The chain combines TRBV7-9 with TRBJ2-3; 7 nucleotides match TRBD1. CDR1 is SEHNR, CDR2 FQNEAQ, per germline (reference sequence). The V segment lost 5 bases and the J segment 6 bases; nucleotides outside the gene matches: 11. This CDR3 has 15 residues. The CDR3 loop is CASSTRQGRVDTQYF. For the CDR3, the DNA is TGTGCCAGCAGCACACGACAGGGTAGAGTGGATACGCAGTATTTT.

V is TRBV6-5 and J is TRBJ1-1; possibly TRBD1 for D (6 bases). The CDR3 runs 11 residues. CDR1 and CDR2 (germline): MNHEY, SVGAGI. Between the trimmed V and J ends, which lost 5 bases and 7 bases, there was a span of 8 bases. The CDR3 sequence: CASSQGIEAFF. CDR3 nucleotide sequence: TGTGCCAGCAGTCAGGGGATTGAAGCTTTCTTT.

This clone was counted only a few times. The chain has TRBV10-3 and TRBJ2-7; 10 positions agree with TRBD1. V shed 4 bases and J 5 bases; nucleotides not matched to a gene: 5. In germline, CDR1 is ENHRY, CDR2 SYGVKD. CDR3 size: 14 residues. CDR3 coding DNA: TGTGCCATCAGTGGAGGGACAGGGGTTCACGAGCAGTACTTC. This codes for CAISGGTGVHEQYF.

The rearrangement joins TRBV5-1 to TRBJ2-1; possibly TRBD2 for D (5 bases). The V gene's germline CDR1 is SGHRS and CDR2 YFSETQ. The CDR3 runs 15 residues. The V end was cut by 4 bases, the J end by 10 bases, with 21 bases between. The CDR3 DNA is TGCGCCAGCAGCGAGGGTAGACTATTGTCGGACGAGCAGTTCTTC. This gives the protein CASSEGRLLSDEQFF. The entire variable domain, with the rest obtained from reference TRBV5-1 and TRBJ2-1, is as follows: KAGVTQTPRYLIKTRGQQVTLSCSPISGHRSVSWYQQTPGQGLQFLFEYFSETQRNKGNFPGRFSGRQFSNSRSEMNVSTLELGDSALYLCASSEGRLLSDEQFFGPGTRLTVL.

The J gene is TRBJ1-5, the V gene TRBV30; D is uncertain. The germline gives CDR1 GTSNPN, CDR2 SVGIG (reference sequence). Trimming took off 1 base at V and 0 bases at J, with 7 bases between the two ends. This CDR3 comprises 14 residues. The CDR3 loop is CAWSERVSNQPQHF. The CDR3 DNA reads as TGTGCCTGGAGTGAGAGGGTTAGCAATCAGCCCCAGCATTTT.

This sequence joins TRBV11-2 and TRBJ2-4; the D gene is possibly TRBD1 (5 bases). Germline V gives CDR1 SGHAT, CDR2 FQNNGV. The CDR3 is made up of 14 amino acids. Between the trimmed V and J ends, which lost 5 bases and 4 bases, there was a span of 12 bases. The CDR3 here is CASSLRQLKNIQYF. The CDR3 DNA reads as TGTGCCAGCAGCCTCCGACAGTTAAAAAACATTCAGTACTTC.

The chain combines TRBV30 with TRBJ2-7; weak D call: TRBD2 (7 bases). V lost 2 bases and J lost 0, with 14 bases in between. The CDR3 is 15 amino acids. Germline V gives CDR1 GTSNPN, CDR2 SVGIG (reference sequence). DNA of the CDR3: TGTGCCTGGAGTCGGGGGGCAGGGAGCTCCTACGAGCAGTACTTC. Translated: CAWSRGAGSSYEQYF.

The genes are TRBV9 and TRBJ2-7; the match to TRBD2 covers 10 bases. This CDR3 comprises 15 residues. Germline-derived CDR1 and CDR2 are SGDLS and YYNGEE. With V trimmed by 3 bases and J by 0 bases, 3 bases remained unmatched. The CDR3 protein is CASSEASGSSYEQYF. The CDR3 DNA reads TGTGCCAGCAGCGAGGCTAGCGGGAGCTCCTACGAGCAGTACTTC. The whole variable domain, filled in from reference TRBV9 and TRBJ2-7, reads DSGVTQTPKHLITATGQRVTLRCSPRSGDLSVYWYQQSLDQGLQFLIQYYNGEERAKGNILERFSAQQFPDLHSELNLSSLELGDSALYFCASSEASGSSYEQYFGPGTRLTVT.

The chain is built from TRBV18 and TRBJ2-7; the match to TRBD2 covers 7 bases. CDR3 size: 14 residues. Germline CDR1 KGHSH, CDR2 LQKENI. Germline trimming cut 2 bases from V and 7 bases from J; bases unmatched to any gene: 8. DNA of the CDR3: TGTGCCAGCTCACCAACGGGGGGTCCGGAGGAGCAGTACTTC. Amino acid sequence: CASSPTGGPEEQYF.

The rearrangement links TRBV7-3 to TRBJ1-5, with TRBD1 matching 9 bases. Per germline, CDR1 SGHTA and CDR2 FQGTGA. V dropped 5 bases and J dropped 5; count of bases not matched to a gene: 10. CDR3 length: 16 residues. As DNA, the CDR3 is TGTGCCAGCAGCCCCCCCGGGACAGGGTTGCATCAGCCCCAGCATTTT. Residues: CASSPPGTGLHQPQHF.

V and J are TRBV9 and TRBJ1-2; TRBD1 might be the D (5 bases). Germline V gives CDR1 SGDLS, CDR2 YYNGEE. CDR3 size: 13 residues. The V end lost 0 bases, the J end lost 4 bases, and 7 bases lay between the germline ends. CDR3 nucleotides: TGTGCCAGCAGCGTAGTACAGGCCTATGGCTACACCTTC. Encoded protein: CASSVVQAYGYTF.

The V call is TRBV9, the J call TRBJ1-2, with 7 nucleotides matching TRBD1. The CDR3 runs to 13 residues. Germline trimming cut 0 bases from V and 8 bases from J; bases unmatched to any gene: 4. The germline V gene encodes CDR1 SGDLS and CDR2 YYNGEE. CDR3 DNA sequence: TGTGCCAGCAGCGTAGGACAGGGAAGAGGCTACACCTTC. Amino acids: CASSVGQGRGYTF. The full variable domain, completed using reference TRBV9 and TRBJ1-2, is DSGVTQTPKHLITATGQRVTLRCSPRSGDLSVYWYQQSLDQGLQFLIQYYNGEERAKGNILERFSAQQFPDLHSELNLSSLELGDSALYFCASSVGQGRGYTFGSGTRLTVV.

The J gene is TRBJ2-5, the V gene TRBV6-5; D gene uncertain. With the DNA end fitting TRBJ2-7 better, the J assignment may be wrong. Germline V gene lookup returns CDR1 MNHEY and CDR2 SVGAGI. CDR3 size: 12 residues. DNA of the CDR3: TGTGCCTCCTGGGCCAGTTTCTACGAGCAGTACTTC. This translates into CASWASFYEQYF.

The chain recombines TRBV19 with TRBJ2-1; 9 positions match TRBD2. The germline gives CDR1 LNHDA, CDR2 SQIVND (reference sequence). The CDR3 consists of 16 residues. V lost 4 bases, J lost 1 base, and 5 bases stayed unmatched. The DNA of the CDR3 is TGTGCCAGTAGTAGTGGCGGGGGGGCGTCCTACAATGAGCAGTTCTTC. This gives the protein CASSSGGGASYNEQFF.

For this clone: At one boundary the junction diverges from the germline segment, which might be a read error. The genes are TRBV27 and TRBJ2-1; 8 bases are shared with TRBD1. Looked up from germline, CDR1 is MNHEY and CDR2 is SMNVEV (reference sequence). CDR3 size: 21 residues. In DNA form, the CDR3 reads TGTGCCAGCAGTTTATCAAGGGGACAGGCTAATTTCCGAAACTCCTACAATGGGCAGTTCTTC. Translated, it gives CASSLSRGQANFRNSYNGQFF.

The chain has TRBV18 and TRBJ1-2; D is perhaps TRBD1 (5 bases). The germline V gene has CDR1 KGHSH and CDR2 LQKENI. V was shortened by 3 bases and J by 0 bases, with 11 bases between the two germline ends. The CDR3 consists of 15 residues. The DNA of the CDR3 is TGTGCCAGCTCACCCCAGACAGCCTCTAACTATGGCTACACCTTC. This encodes CASSPQTASNYGYTF. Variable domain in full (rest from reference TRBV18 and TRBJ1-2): NAGVMQNPRHLVRRRGQEARLRCSPMKGHSHVYWYRQLPEEGLKFMVYLQKENIIDESGMPKERFSAEFPKEGPSILRIQQVVRGDSAAYFCASSPQTASNYGYTFGSGTRLTVV.

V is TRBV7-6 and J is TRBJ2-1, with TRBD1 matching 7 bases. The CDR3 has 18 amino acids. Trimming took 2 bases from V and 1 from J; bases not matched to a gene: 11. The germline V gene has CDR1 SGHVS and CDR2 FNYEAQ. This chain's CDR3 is CASSLRGRWGSSYNEQFF. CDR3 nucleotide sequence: TGTGCCAGCAGCTTAAGGGGGCGATGGGGGAGTTCCTACAATGAGCAGTTCTTC.

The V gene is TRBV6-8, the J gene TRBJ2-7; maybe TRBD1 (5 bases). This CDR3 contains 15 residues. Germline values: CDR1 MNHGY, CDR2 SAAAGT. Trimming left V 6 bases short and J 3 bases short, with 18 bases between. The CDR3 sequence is CASRSTGAICYEQYF. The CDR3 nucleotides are TGTGCCAGCAGGTCGACTGGGGCAATTTGCTACGAGCAGTACTTC.

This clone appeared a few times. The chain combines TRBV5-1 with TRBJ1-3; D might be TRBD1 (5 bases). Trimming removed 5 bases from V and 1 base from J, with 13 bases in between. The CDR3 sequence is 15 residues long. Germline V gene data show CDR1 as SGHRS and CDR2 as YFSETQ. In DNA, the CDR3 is TGCGCCAGCAGGGCTACGGGGGGATCTGGAAACACCATATATTTT. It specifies CASRATGGSGNTIYF.

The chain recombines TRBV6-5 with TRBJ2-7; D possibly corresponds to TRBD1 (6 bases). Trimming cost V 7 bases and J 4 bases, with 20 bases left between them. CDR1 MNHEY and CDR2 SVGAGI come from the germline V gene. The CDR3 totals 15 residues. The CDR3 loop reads CASTQRGLRPYEQYF. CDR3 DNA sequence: TGTGCCAGCACTCAGAGGGGGTTGCGGCCTTACGAGCAGTACTTC.

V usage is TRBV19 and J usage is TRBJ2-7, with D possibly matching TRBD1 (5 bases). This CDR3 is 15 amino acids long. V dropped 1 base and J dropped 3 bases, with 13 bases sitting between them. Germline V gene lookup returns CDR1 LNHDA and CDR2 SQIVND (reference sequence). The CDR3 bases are TGTGCCAGTAGTATAGCAGGGTCCTCCTACTACGAGCAGTACTTC. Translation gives CASSIAGSSYYEQYF.

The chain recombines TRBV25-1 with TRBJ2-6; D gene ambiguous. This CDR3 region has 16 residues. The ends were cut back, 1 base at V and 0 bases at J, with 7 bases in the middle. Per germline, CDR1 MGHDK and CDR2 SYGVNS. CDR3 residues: CASSELSSSGANVLTF. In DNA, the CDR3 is TGTGCCAGCAGTGAATTGTCGAGCTCTGGGGCCAACGTCCTGACTTTC.

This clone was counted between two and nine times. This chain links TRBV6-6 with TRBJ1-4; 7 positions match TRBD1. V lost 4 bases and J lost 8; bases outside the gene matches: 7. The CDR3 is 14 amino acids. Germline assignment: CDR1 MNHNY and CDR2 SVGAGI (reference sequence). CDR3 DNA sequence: TGTGCCAGCAGTTCCGGACAGGAGGCGGAAAAACTGTTTTTT. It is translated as CASSSGQEAEKLFF.

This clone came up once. This CDR3 reads CASSFSLKTGTGTYEQYF. The DNA of the CDR3 is TGTGCCAGCAGCTTCTCTCTCAAGACCGGGACAGGAACCTACGAGCAGTACTTC. This chain links TRBV11-3 with TRBJ2-7; 8 bases agree with TRBD1. The CDR3 extends over 18 amino acids. V gave up 3 bases and J gave up 2 bases; unmatched junction bases: 15. Germline CDR1 and CDR2: SGHNT and YENEEA.

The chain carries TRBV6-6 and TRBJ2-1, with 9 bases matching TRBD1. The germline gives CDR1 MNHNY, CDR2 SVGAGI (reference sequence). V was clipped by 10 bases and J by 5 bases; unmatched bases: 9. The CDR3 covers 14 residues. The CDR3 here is CAISWTGEHNEQFF. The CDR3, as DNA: TGTGCCATCTCGTGGACAGGGGAACACAATGAGCAGTTCTTC.